This TCR beta chain was identified during a study of blood T cell repertoires in COVID-19. Study context: PBMCs, B-cell-depleted T cells, or T cells provided the cDNA or gDNA that made up the material.

In the authors' workflow: Scientists estimated how many nucleated cells there were by amplifying reference gene primers. Sequencing was performed with immunoSEQ multiplex PCR; in TCRdb, only in-frame clones are kept and a portion is missing. V and J calls and clone size follow that table, whereas D and trimming were derived from the DNA. The data contain roughly 330,000 clones, approximately 89% of them singletons. J lost 9 bases, V lost 1 base, and 5 bases had no gene match. Germline V lookup: CDR1 LNHDA, CDR2 SQIVND (reference sequence). The CDR3 loop spans 13 amino acids. This clone was observed once.

Sequenced sample: PBMCs or T cells enriched from blood (not recorded which). The TCR comes from a woman aged 25 to 39 who had recovered from COVID-19. The V and J genes are TRBV19 and TRBJ2-5; 7 bases fit TRBD1. CDR3 sequence reads: CASSIASTGPQYF. The CDR3 bases are TGTGCCAGTAGTATAGCCTCGACAGGGCCCCAGTACTTC.